A single sample is the source of the 10 T cell receptor beta chains below, sequenced in a study of blood T cells in healthy people across ages (dated by TCRdb to about 2015). The library was obtained by 5' RACE. The sequencer was an Illumina HiSeq 2500. A second PCR of roughly 7 to 11 cycles was performed with a sample-barcoded 5' primer and a J-beta primer mix. Using fastp at Q25 and MiXCR, TCRdb reprocessed the public reads and kept productive beta chains. All rows with the same CDR3 protein become a single entry with the most common DNA and genes. Here the sample has hundreds of thousands of distinct CDR3 sequences; nearly 25% occur a single time. The ten largest clones add up to 7.5% to 9% of the sample. Separately, the same data were catalogued under a study of T cells of mothers and their children.

The sequenced sample was blood. These TCRs come from a boy between 5 and 17 years old in good health.

CDR3 in amino acids: CASSYSSDSQETQYF. For the CDR3, the DNA is TGTGCCAGCAGTTACTCGTCGGACAGTCAAGAGACCCAGTACTTC. This chain connects TRBV6-5 to TRBJ2-5; tentatively, D is TRBD1 (6 bases). V dropped 0 bases and J dropped 2 bases, with 10 bases sitting between them. The CDR3 sequence is 15 residues long. Germline CDR1 and CDR2: MNHEY and SVGAGI.

This sequence joins TRBV28 and TRBJ2-7; D perhaps matches TRBD1 (6 bases). The V end lost 2 bases, the J end lost 7 bases, and 21 bases lay between the germline ends. CDR1 and CDR2 (germline): MDHEN, SYDVKM. This CDR3 is built from 16 residues. This CDR3 is CASSLSPGQGFWEQYF. The CDR3 region has the DNA TGTGCCAGCAGTTTAAGCCCCGGTCAGGGGTTCTGGGAGCAGTACTTC.

This clonotype occurred a few times. The V gene is TRBV3-1, the J gene TRBJ2-5, with D possibly matching TRBD2 (5 bases). Trimming pared 5 bases from V and 5 bases from J, leaving 21 bases between. The CDR3 loop spans 16 amino acids. Germline-derived CDR1 and CDR2 are LGHDT and YNNKEL (reference sequence). The DNA of the CDR3 is TGTGCCAGCAGCTTACCGTCAGCGGCACAAGGGGAGACCCAGTACTTC. It codes for CASSLPSAAQGETQYF.

The chain links TRBV14 to TRBJ1-4; D might be TRBD1 (6 bases). Trimming removed 0 bases from V and 11 bases from J, with 16 bases in between. The CDR3 has 15 amino acids. The germline V gene encodes CDR1 SGHDN and CDR2 FVKESK. DNA for the CDR3: TGTGCCAGCAGCCAAGATAGGTTATCGGGGGCGAAACTGTTTTTT. Its protein product is CASSQDRLSGAKLFF.

Note on this clonotype: The junction differs from germline at one of its ends, possibly a read error. J is TRBJ2-6 and V is TRBV7-3, with D possibly matching TRBD1 (6 bases). The CDR3 runs 13 residues. CDR1 is SGHTA, CDR2 FQGTGA, per germline. CDR3 nucleotides: TGTGCCAGCAGCTTGGGACATTCGAGGGTCGTGTCTTTC. Translation gives CASSLGHSRVVSF.

This clonotype showed up just a few times. V gene TRBV7-9 combines with J gene TRBJ1-1; the D gene is possibly TRBD1 (5 bases). Germline assignment: CDR1 SEHNR and CDR2 FQNEAQ (reference sequence). The CDR3 extends over 15 amino acids. The germline V and J ends were trimmed by 5 bases and 1 base, with 14 bases remaining between them. The CDR3 here is CASSPAGRSNTEAFF. The CDR3 DNA is TGTGCCAGCAGCCCAGCGGGACGGTCGAACACTGAAGCTTTCTTT.

The chain is built from TRBV5-1 and TRBJ1-2; no definite D call. Per germline, CDR1 SGHRS and CDR2 YFSETQ. Trimming took off 4 bases at V and 6 bases at J, with 16 bases between the two ends. This CDR3 has 14 residues. CDR3 nucleotide sequence: TGCGCCAGCAGCCTAGGGTGGGGATCGGATGGCTACACCTTC. Amino acid sequence: CASSLGWGSDGYTF.

This clonotype has at least ten counts. The CDR3 spells CASSLSGNTGELFF. The CDR3 coding sequence is TGCGCCAGCAGCTTATCAGGAAACACCGGGGAGCTGTTTTTT. The genes are TRBV5-1 and TRBJ2-2; D is unclear. The CDR3 runs 14 residues. V lost 2 bases, J lost 2 bases, and 7 bases lay in between. Germline V gives CDR1 SGHRS, CDR2 YFSETQ.

This chain links TRBV6-5 with TRBJ1-6; 8 bases are shared with TRBD1. This CDR3 comprises 14 residues. Per germline, CDR1 MNHEY and CDR2 SVGAGI. V shed 6 bases, J shed 9 bases, and the junction held 7 bases outside the gene matches. CDR3 residues: CASSRTGIISPLHF. CDR3 sequence (DNA): TGTGCCAGCAGCCGGACAGGGATAATTTCACCCCTCCACTTT.

This clonotype occurred a few times. The CDR3 coding sequence is TGTGCCAGCAGTTTATCCCCAGGGGGCGATGAGCAGTTCTTC. As protein: CASSLSPGGDEQFF. V and J are TRBV12-3 or TRBV12-4 and TRBJ2-1, with TRBD1 matching over 8 bases. With 2 bases clipped from V and 8 bases from J, the junction kept 5 bases outside the gene matches. This CDR3 is 14 amino acids long.